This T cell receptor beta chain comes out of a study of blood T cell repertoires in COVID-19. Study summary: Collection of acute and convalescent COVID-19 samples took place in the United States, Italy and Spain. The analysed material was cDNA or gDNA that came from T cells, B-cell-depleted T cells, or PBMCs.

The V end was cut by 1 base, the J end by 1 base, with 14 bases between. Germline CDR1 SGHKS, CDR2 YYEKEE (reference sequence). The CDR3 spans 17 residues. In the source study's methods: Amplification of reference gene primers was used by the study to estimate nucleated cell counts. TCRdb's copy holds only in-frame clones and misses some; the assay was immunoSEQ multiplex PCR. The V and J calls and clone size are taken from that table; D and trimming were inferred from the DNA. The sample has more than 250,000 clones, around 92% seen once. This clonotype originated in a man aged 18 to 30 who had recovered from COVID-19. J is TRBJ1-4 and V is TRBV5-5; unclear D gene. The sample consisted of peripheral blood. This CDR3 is CASSLLITGLTNEKLFF. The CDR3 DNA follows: TGTGCCAGCAGCTTGCTTATTACGGGTTTAACTAATGAAAAACTGTTTTTT. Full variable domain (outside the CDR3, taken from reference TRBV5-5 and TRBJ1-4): DAGVTQSPTHLIKTRGQQVTLRCSPISGHKSVSWYQQVLGQGPQFIFQYYEKEERGRGNFPDRFSARQFPNYSSELNVNALLLGDSALYLCASSLLITGLTNEKLFFGSGTQLSVL.